The clone carrying this TCR beta chain was counted only a few times. The data are from a study of human T cells and chemical hapten exposure. In the library, unique molecular identifiers were attached to individual cDNA molecules. TCRdb re-analysed the RACE reads in MiXCR, keeping a single row per CDR3 protein. Of about 53,000 distinct CDR3 sequences listed, 9.5% to 10% were seen once; the top ten hold roughly 9.1%. The germline V and J ends were trimmed by 6 bases and 9 bases, with 29 bases remaining between them. CDR1 is MNHGY and CDR2 is SAAAGT in the germline V gene. The length of the CDR3 is 17 residues. The sample's time point: pre-sensitization, week 0. Treatment given: therapeutic diphenylcyclopropenone sensitization with weekly scalp DPC. Participating donors were patients with alopecia, aged 18 to 70 years, considered appropriate candidates for DPC.

The material was whole blood, obtained in connection with sensitization to the hapten diphenylcyclopropenone (DPC). The sequence came from a man between 35 and 55 years old with alopecia areata. Some clones in this sample may be carry-over from other donors' samples. The chain carries TRBV6-8 and TRBJ1-1; D is perhaps TRBD1 (5 bases). The CDR3 protein is CASRRHWPGPPPTKAFF. In nucleotides, the CDR3 is TGTGCCAGCAGACGTCATTGGCCAGGGCCACCCCCCACGAAAGCTTTCTTT.